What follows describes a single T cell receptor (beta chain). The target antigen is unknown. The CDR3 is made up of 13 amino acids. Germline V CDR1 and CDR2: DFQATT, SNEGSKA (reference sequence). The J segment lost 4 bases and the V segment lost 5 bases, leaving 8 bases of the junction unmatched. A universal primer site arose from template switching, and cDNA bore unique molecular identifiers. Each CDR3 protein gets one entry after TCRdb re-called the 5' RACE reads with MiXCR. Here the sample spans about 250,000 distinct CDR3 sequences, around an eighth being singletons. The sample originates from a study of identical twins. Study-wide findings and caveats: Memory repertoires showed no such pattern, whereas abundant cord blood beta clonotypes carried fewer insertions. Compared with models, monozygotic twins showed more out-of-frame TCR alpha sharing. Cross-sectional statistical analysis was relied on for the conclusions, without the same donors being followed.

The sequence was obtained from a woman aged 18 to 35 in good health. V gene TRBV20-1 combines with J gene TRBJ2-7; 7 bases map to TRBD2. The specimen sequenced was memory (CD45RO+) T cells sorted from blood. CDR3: CSAVSGVNYEQYF. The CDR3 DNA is TGCAGTGCTGTAAGCGGGGTTAATTACGAGCAGTACTTC.